Each of the 26 T cell receptor beta chains below was sequenced from the same sample in a study of immune characterization of retroperitoneal liposarcoma (dated by TCRdb to about 2019). Libraries came from PCR. These reads were obtained on a NextSeq 500. TCRdb took the public reads, trimmed them with fastp at Q25, ran MiXCR for clone calling and kept in-frame beta chains. Under each unique CDR3 protein, matching rows form one entry showing the most common genes and DNA. The sample contains around 12,000 distinct CDR3 sequences, 40% to 50% of them found a single time. The top ten clonotypes cover over 9% of the sample. Sequenced material: tumor tissue. The receptors were sampled from a female donor with retroperitoneal liposarcoma.

This clonotype occurred a few times. V gene TRBV6-6 combines with J gene TRBJ2-1; a weak D match, TRBD2 (5 bases). This CDR3 has 16 residues. CDR1 and CDR2 (germline): MNHNY, SVGAGI (reference sequence). The V and J ends lost 0 bases and 7 bases respectively, with 16 bases between them. For the CDR3, the DNA is TGTGCCAGCAGTTACTCGAAGATGCCGGGGAAGAATGAGCAGTTCTTC. Protein product: CASSYSKMPGKNEQFF.

V and J are TRBV27 and TRBJ2-3; 10 bases match TRBD1. Germline V gene lookup returns CDR1 MNHEY and CDR2 SMNVEV (reference sequence). After removal of 9 bases from V and 5 bases from J, the junction contained 14 bases not matched to a gene. This CDR3 region has 16 residues. CDR3 sequence (DNA): TGTGCCAGTACTACTCAGACAGGGGGCAAAGGAGATACGCAGTATTTT. It codes for CASTTQTGGKGDTQYF.

The table lists this clonotype with a count of one. The V call is TRBV6-1, the J call TRBJ1-6; 8 bases are a match to TRBD1. The CDR3 totals 18 residues. J lost 1 base, V lost 2 bases, and 7 bases had no gene match. The germline V gene encodes CDR1 MNHNS and CDR2 SASEGT. This CDR3 is CASSERTGRGSYNSPLHF. CDR3 coding DNA: TGTGCCAGCAGTGAAAGGACAGGGAGAGGGTCCTATAATTCACCCCTCCACTTT.

As concerns this clonotype: A read error is likely, as this CDR3 ends without the conserved phenylalanine or tryptophan. It is unclear where the CDR3 begins or ends on the DNA, so no DNA is shown, and the CDR3 is as TCRdb lists it. The chain employs TRBV10-3 and TRBJ2-1. Germline V lookup: CDR1 ENHRY, CDR2 SYGVKD. The CDR3 length is 9 residues, termini included. The CDR3 region is CALSWDVRC.

This clonotype is medium-sized in the sample. The chain couples TRBV7-2 to TRBJ2-1, with TRBD2 matching over 13 bases. The DNA end is more similar to TRBJ2-7, so the J call may be wrong. Germline assignment: CDR1 SGHTA and CDR2 FQGNSA. This CDR3 has 17 residues. The CDR3 loop is CASSFAGTSGIVNEQYF. In DNA, the CDR3 is TGTGCCAGCAGCTTTGCCGGGACTAGCGGGATCGTTAATGAGCAGTACTTC.

This chain connects TRBV6-2 or TRBV6-3 to TRBJ2-3; D is unresolved. The germline V and J ends were trimmed by 2 bases and 7 bases, with 10 bases remaining between them. The CDR3 consists of 13 residues. CDR1 and CDR2 (germline): MNHEY, SVGEGT. The CDR3 region is CASSYPGPNTQYF. CDR3 nucleotide sequence: TGTGCCAGCAGTTACCCCGGACCCAATACGCAGTATTTT.

This clonotype was found many times. The chain recombines TRBV6-1 with TRBJ2-3; tentative D call: TRBD1 (7 bases). The CDR3 runs 15 residues. Deletions cut 1 base from V and 4 bases from J, with 12 bases between. Per the germline V gene, CDR1 is MNHNS and CDR2 is SASEGT. DNA of the CDR3: TGTGCCAGCAGTGAAGAGGCAGGGGGGCCAGATACGCAGTATTTT. Translated, it gives CASSEEAGGPDTQYF.

About this clonotype: The CDR3 ends on some other residue instead of the conserved phenylalanine or tryptophan, so this is likely a read error. The limits of the CDR3 on the DNA are not certain, so only TCRdb's listed CDR3 is given. The chain combines TRBV7-6 with TRBJ2-1; the table's D call, TRBD2, has no DNA check behind it. Counting both end residues, the CDR3 totals 14 amino acids. Germline V CDR1 and CDR2: SGHVS, FNYEAQ. The CDR3 loop reads CASSLEGGSRERFH.

This clonotype is a singleton in its sample. Being one base from a much bigger clone, this may be a read error. The V gene is TRBV27, the J gene TRBJ2-1; possible D gene TRBD2, 5 bases. TRBJ2-7 matches the DNA end more closely, so the J call is doubtful. This CDR3 contains 15 residues. The germline CDR1 and CDR2 sequences are MNHEY and SMNVEV (reference sequence). The CDR3 DNA reads as TGTGCCAGCAGCCTCGGGATAGGCATATCGAATGAGCAGTACTTC. As protein: CASSLGIGISNEQYF.

V gene TRBV12-3 or TRBV12-4 combines with J gene TRBJ2-5; D remains unclear. V shed 6 bases and J shed 11 bases, with 19 bases lying between them. CDR3 size: 13 residues. The CDR3 coding sequence is TGTGCCAGCAGCCGAGGATCCTACAATGAGCAGTACTTC. Residues: CASSRGSYNEQYF.

The chain has TRBV10-2 and TRBJ2-5; possible D gene TRBD1, 5 bases. CDR1 is WSHSY and CDR2 is SAAADI in the germline V gene. The CDR3 has 16 residues. The V end lost 0 bases, the J end lost 7 bases, and 18 bases lay between the germline ends. The CDR3 DNA reads TGCGCCAGCAGTGAGTCTATCACTAACTCAGGGCGGACCCAGTACTTC. Its protein is CASSESITNSGRTQYF.

In this sample, this clonotype is medium-sized. The chain is built from TRBV6-1 and TRBJ2-1; possible D gene TRBD2, 6 bases. The J call may be incorrect, as the DNA end agrees better with TRBJ2-7. This CDR3 has 14 residues. CDR1 and CDR2 (germline): MNHNS, SASEGT. CDR3 residues: CASIIGTSYNEQYF. The CDR3 nucleotides are TGTGCCAGCATAATAGGGACTTCCTACAATGAGCAGTACTTC.

This clonotype was detected a few times. The chain combines TRBV12-3 or TRBV12-4 with TRBJ2-1; 7 bases align to TRBD2. The CDR3 is made up of 14 amino acids. V shed 10 bases and J 5 bases; nucleotides not matched to a gene: 11. DNA for the CDR3: TGTGCCACCCGATTAGCGGGCTTTAACAATGAGCAGTTCTTC. It translates to CATRLAGFNNEQFF.

J is TRBJ2-3 and V is TRBV11-3; 10 bases align to TRBD2. Germline V gives CDR1 SGHNT, CDR2 YENEEA. The CDR3 extends over 16 amino acids. V shed 1 base, J shed 2 bases, and the junction held 3 bases outside the gene matches. The CDR3 DNA follows: TGTGCCAGCAGCTTAGGCCTAGCGGGAGCCACAGATACGCAGTATTTT. This codes for CASSLGLAGATDTQYF.

This clonotype is termed medium-sized. V and J are TRBV12-3 or TRBV12-4 and TRBJ2-5, with 13 bases lining up with TRBD2. The CDR3 is made up of 15 amino acids. The J segment lost 2 bases and the V segment lost 6 bases, leaving 3 bases of the junction unmatched. CDR3 coding DNA: TGTGCCAGCAGAGTGGGACTAGCGGGACAAGAGACCCAGTACTTC. Translating gives CASRVGLAGQETQYF.

This clonotype was seen once. The chain joins TRBV6-1 to TRBJ2-2; maybe TRBD1 (5 bases). Germline lookup yields CDR1 MNHNS and CDR2 SASEGT. This CDR3 is 16 amino acids long. The germline V and J ends were trimmed by 4 bases and 1 base, with 13 bases remaining between them. CDR3 DNA sequence: TGTGCCAGCAGTGGACTTGGGGCAGGGAACACCGGGGAGCTGTTTTTT. This gives the protein CASSGLGAGNTGELFF.

This clonotype was detected many times. The chain is built from TRBV7-6 and TRBJ2-1; 9 nucleotides line up with TRBD1. With 5 bases clipped from V and 10 bases from J, the junction kept 9 bases outside the gene matches. The CDR3 loop spans 14 amino acids. Germline V gene sequence: CDR1 SGHVS, CDR2 FNYEAQ. This chain's CDR3 is CASSTPGTGKEQFF. CDR3 in DNA: TGTGCCAGCAGCACACCCGGGACAGGGAAAGAGCAGTTCTTC.

This sequence joins TRBV6-8 and TRBJ2-3; a weak D match, TRBD1 (5 bases). The length of the CDR3 is 16 residues. CDR1 is MNHGY and CDR2 is SAAAGT in the germline V gene. V gave up 6 bases and J gave up 3 bases, with 19 bases separating them. The CDR3 sequence: CASSAQGHQVTDTQYF. For the CDR3, the DNA is TGTGCCAGCAGCGCTCAGGGCCACCAAGTGACAGATACGCAGTATTTT.

About this clonotype: This may come from a read error, since a much larger clone is one base off. This chain connects TRBV12-3 or TRBV12-4 to TRBJ2-1; 7 bases align to TRBD1. The CDR3 is made up of 14 amino acids. The CDR3 loop reads CASSLRDSSPEQSF. The CDR3 DNA reads as TGTGCCAGCAGTTTAAGGGACAGTAGCCCCGAGCAGTCCTTC.

The chain carries TRBV11-1 and TRBJ2-1; D might be TRBD1 (6 bases). The CDR3 is 14 residues long. The V and J ends lost 2 bases and 9 bases respectively, with 14 bases between them. Germline CDR1 reads SGHAT; CDR2 reads FQDESV (reference sequence). The CDR3 sequence is CASSLFWGRGEQFF. CDR3 sequence (DNA): TGTGCCAGCAGCTTATTTTGGGGGCGAGGTGAGCAGTTCTTC.

The rearrangement uses TRBV6-2 or TRBV6-3 and TRBJ1-6; the D gene is possibly TRBD1 (6 bases). Trimming pared 11 bases from V and 11 bases from J, leaving 25 bases between. Germline CDR1 reads MNHEY; CDR2 reads SVGEGT. This CDR3 comprises 15 residues. CDR3 coding DNA: TGTGCCGGAACACAGGGAGCGGGCGGGGATCCACCCCTCCACTTT. It translates to CAGTQGAGGDPPLHF.

The table lists this clonotype with many counts. The chain is built from TRBV6-1 and TRBJ1-4; TRBD1 is a possible D gene (5 bases). The CDR3 runs 13 residues. The germline gives CDR1 MNHNS, CDR2 SASEGT. With 3 bases removed from V and 8 bases from J, the gap between germline ends came to 10 bases. The CDR3 DNA is TGTGCCAGCAGTGACAGGGTACGGGAAAAACTGTTTTTT. Protein: CASSDRVREKLFF.

This clonotype was seen more than once but under ten times. V and J are TRBV24-1 and TRBJ2-1; no clear D. V lost 0 bases, J lost 13 bases, and 18 bases lay in between. This CDR3 region has 15 residues. From germline, CDR1 is KGHDR and CDR2 SFDVKD. CDR3 sequence: CATSDLRQSQETQFF. CDR3 coding DNA: TGTGCCACCAGTGATTTGCGGCAGTCTCAAGAGACCCAGTTCTTC.

This clonotype was seen a handful of times. The chain carries TRBV27 and TRBJ2-1; D is possibly TRBD1 or TRBD2 (6 bases each). V was pared by 4 bases and J by 1 base, with 17 bases between. CDR1 is MNHEY and CDR2 is SMNVEV in the germline V gene (reference sequence). The CDR3 sequence is 17 residues long. The CDR3 DNA sequence: TGTGCCAGCAGTTCCCCGGGGGCCAAGGGGTCCTACAATGAGCAGTTCTTC. Translation gives CASSSPGAKGSYNEQFF.

The sample holds one count of this clonotype. The chain couples TRBV4-3 to TRBJ1-2, with 8 bases matching TRBD1. Per the germline V gene, CDR1 is LGHNA and CDR2 is YSLEER. V was pared by 4 bases and J by 3 bases, with 7 bases of the junction left unmatched. This CDR3 has 15 amino acids. The CDR3, as DNA: TGCGCCAGCAGCCCCCGGACAGGGACCGACTATGGCTACACCTTC. It yields the protein CASSPRTGTDYGYTF.

Worth noting for this clonotype: This may come from a read error, since a much larger clone is one base off. The V and J genes are TRBV7-2 and TRBJ1-5, with D possibly TRBD1 on 6 matching bases. The V end was cut by 7 bases, the J end by 11 bases, with 27 bases between. CDR1 and CDR2 from the germline V gene are SGHTA and FQGNSA. The CDR3 contains 16 residues. CDR3 coding DNA: TGTGCCAGCAACCCTCCCGGGACACTTCAGACCCGAGCCCAGCATTTT. Translated, it gives CASNPPGTLQTRAQHF.